This T cell receptor beta chain originates from a study of shared clonotypes between healthy human individuals. The CDR3 covers 14 residues. Trimming left V 0 bases short and J 3 bases short, with 7 bases between. Germline lookup yields CDR1 SGHRS and CDR2 YFSETQ. In this sample, this clone turned up once. Its specificity is not known. The sample contains more than one DNA sequence encoding this CDR3. Study-level points and caveats: Represented diversity (both genetic and exposure-history) was limited by the small number of donors.

The test was conducted at deep level. Clones were sequenced by immunoSEQ multiplex PCR, and TCRdb holds only the in-frame ones, with some missing. The sample has more than 400,000 clones; around 73% are singletons. Recent acute infections and vaccinations were absent in the healthy HIV-negative adult donors. The sequence was obtained from a woman in her thirties or forties in good health. Some clones in this sample may be carry-over from other donors' samples. The chain combines TRBV5-1 with TRBJ2-1; possible D gene TRBD1, 6 bases. Sequencing used PBMCs. CDR3 in DNA: TGCGCCAGCAGCTTGGTACAGGGCTACAATGAGCAGTTCTTC. Protein product: CASSLVQGYNEQFF.